One sample yielded the 14 T cell receptor beta chains listed below, sequenced in a study of T cell responses to AZD1222 COVID-19 vaccine. The repertoire was sequenced with immunoSEQ multiplex PCR; TCRdb's copy has only in-frame clones and lacks some. The sample has 100,000 or so clones; roughly nine tenths are singletons. Sequenced material: peripheral blood, taken on day 0 of AZD1222 vaccination. The receptors were gathered from an adult in good health.

The chain carries TRBV5-6 and TRBJ2-3; D not certain. The CDR3 extends over 16 amino acids. The V and J ends lost 4 bases and 2 bases respectively, with 17 bases between them. Germline V CDR1 and CDR2: SGHDT, YYEEEE. Written as DNA, the CDR3 is TGTGCCAGCAGCCTGGCTTCCCTCGCTAACACAGATACGCAGTATTTT. This sequence encodes CASSLASLANTDTQYF.

The rearrangement joins TRBV9 to TRBJ2-7, with 8 positions matching TRBD2. V lost 4 bases to trimming and J lost 2 bases; unmatched junction nucleotides: 8. Germline CDR1 is SGDLS and CDR2 is YYNGEE. The CDR3 sequence is 15 residues long. The CDR3 DNA reads as TGTGCCAGCAGCTCCGGGGGGGGCGGGACCTACGAGCAGTACTTC. It specifies CASSSGGGGTYEQYF.

This chain's CDR3 is CASSSLLTGRRGFSYEQYF. In DNA form, the CDR3 reads TGTGCCAGCAGCTCCCTCCTCACGGGACGCCGGGGATTCTCCTACGAGCAGTACTTC. The rearrangement links TRBV11-2 to TRBJ2-7; D is tentatively TRBD1 or TRBD2 (5 bases each). CDR1 and CDR2 from the germline V gene are SGHAT and FQNNGV. The CDR3 extends over 19 amino acids. Trimming pared 4 bases from V and 0 bases from J, leaving 25 bases between.

The rearrangement links TRBV18 to TRBJ1-5; D gene unclear. From germline, CDR1 is KGHSH and CDR2 LQKENI. The V gene lost 4 bases and the J gene lost 5 bases, with 15 bases spanning the gap. There are 15 residues in the CDR3. The CDR3 is CASSQTAPGDQPQHF. Written as DNA, the CDR3 is TGTGCCAGCTCACAGACGGCCCCTGGAGATCAGCCCCAGCATTTT.

V gene TRBV9 combines with J gene TRBJ2-3, with 9 bases identical to TRBD2. J gave up 4 bases and V 6 bases, and 12 bases lay outside the gene matches. The CDR3 spans 16 residues. Germline V gene sequence: CDR1 SGDLS, CDR2 YYNGEE. DNA of the CDR3: TGTGCCAGCAACCGTGTGCGGGGGGGCCTGCCAGATACGCAGTATTTT. It codes for CASNRVRGGLPDTQYF.

CDR3 sequence: CASGDRENIQYF. The CDR3 coding sequence is TGTGCCAGTGGGGACAGGGAAAACATTCAGTACTTC. This sequence joins TRBV19 and TRBJ2-4, with 9 bases that match TRBD1. From germline, CDR1 is LNHDA and CDR2 SQIVND (reference sequence). CDR3 length: 12 residues. The V segment lost 8 bases and the J segment 5 bases; nucleotides outside the gene matches: 1. The variable domain in full, with the rest retrieved from reference TRBV19 and TRBJ2-4, is DGGITQSPKYLFRKEGQNVTLSCEQNLNHDAMYWYRQDPGQGLRLIYYSQIVNDFQKGDIAEGYSVSREKKESFPLTVTSAQKNPTAFYLCASGDRENIQYFGAGTRLSVL.

The chain carries TRBV14 and TRBJ1-6; weak D call: TRBD1 (5 bases). This CDR3 spans 15 amino acids. Deletions cut 1 base from V and 7 bases from J, with 11 bases between. Per the germline V gene, CDR1 is SGHDN and CDR2 is FVKESK. The CDR3 protein is CASSQVQGRNSPLHF. DNA of the CDR3: TGTGCCAGCAGCCAAGTGCAGGGTCGGAATTCACCCCTCCACTTT. Full variable domain (missing parts from reference TRBV14 and TRBJ1-6): EAGVTQFPSHSVIEKGQTVTLRCDPISGHDNLYWYRRVMGKEIKFLLHFVKESKQDESGMPNNRFLAERTGGTYSTLKVQPAELEDSGVYFCASSQVQGRNSPLHFGNGTRLTVT.

This chain links TRBV6-5 with TRBJ1-5, with D perhaps matching TRBD1 (5 bases). Germline loops: CDR1 MNHEY, CDR2 SVGAGI. V lost 11 bases, J lost 5 bases, and 13 bases lay in between. The CDR3 covers 12 residues. The CDR3 loop reads CASLGTDQPQHF. CDR3 DNA sequence: TGTGCCTCCCTGGGGACGGATCAGCCCCAGCATTTT.

The rearrangement links TRBV9 to TRBJ1-5; the match to TRBD1 covers 7 bases. The CDR3 length is 15 residues. Trimming took 4 bases from V and 7 from J; bases not matched to a gene: 11. Per the germline V gene, CDR1 is SGDLS and CDR2 is YYNGEE. CDR3 coding DNA: TGTGCCAGCAGCCCCACAGGGGATCGGGGCCAGCCCCAGCATTTT. Translated: CASSPTGDRGQPQHF.

This chain connects TRBV7-8 to TRBJ2-3, with unresolved D. V lost 5 bases and J lost 0, with 12 bases in between. The CDR3 covers 15 residues. CDR1 is SGHVS and CDR2 is FQNEAQ in the germline V gene. CDR3 sequence: CASSPRRPSTDTQYF. The CDR3 region has the DNA TGTGCCAGCAGCCCTCGCCGCCCTAGCACAGATACGCAGTATTTT.

The chain uses TRBV6-5 and TRBJ2-5; D is undetermined. Trimming pared 4 bases from V and 5 bases from J, leaving 14 bases between. The germline V gene encodes CDR1 MNHEY and CDR2 SVGAGI. The CDR3 is 14 residues long. CDR3 residues: CASSSPKSPETQYF. The CDR3 DNA sequence: TGTGCCAGCAGTTCCCCGAAGAGTCCGGAGACCCAGTACTTC.

The chain couples TRBV19 to TRBJ2-1; 10 bases map to TRBD2. V dropped 3 bases and J dropped 5; count of bases not matched to a gene: 1. CDR3 length equals 14 residues. Germline loops: CDR1 LNHDA, CDR2 SQIVND (reference sequence). CDR3 DNA sequence: TGTGCCAGTAGTATTCTAGCGGGAGACAATGAGCAGTTCTTC. Its translation: CASSILAGDNEQFF.

This rearrangement joins TRBV6-4 to TRBJ2-2, with D unresolved. Germline loops: CDR1 MRHNA, CDR2 SNTAGT. V was trimmed by 3 bases and J by 5 bases, leaving 10 bases between them. This CDR3 spans 14 amino acids. The CDR3 DNA reads as TGTGCCAGCAGTGAGGGTCATGGGACCGGGGAGCTGTTTTTT. Amino acids: CASSEGHGTGELFF.

Written as DNA, the CDR3 is TGTGCCAGCAGTTACAGGGGACAAAACTATGGCTACACCTTC. This encodes CASSYRGQNYGYTF. The chain is built from TRBV6-2 or TRBV6-3 and TRBJ1-2; TRBD1 is a possible D gene (6 bases). This CDR3 is built from 14 residues. Germline V gives CDR1 MNHEY, CDR2 SVGEGT. Trimming pared 2 bases from V and 2 bases from J, leaving 9 bases between.